The rows below give T cell receptor beta chains drawn from one sample of a study of cytomegalovirus exposure and HLA in healthy donors. Repertoires were generated with immunoSEQ multiplex PCR, while TCRdb's copy carries only in-frame clones and drops some. The sample carries over 200,000 clones, about 80% recorded once. The sequencing input was PBMCs. These receptors came from a woman aged 35 to 49 in good health and CMV-seronegative. The CDR3 runs from the conserved cysteine through the conserved F or W. Fields, in order: J gene, D gene, clone size, V gene, CDR3 DNA, CDR3 protein. D genes are given only for firm matches. A clone size is listed for some rows: how often the clone was seen (once, few, many), or a class if it is expanded.

j_gene: TRBJ1-2; d_gene: TRBD1; abundance: -; v_gene: TRBV16; CDR3nt: TGTGCCAGCAGCCAATCCCCAGGAGGGACAGGGGTCGGCTACACCTTC; CDR3aa: CASSQSPGGTGVGYTF
j_gene: TRBJ1-1; d_gene: TRBD1; abundance: few; v_gene: TRBV5-4; CDR3nt: TGTGCCAGCAGCCGGGACAGCAACACTGAAGCTTTCTTT; CDR3aa: CASSRDSNTEAFF
j_gene: TRBJ1-1; d_gene: -; abundance: -; v_gene: TRBV9; CDR3nt: TGTGCCAGCAGCGTAGGTGCAGGGCCCCTAGGAGCTTTCTTT; CDR3aa: CASSVGAGPLGAFF
j_gene: TRBJ1-1; d_gene: -; abundance: -; v_gene: TRBV5-5; CDR3nt: TGTGCCAGCAGCCTCCTACAGGGGAACACTGAAGCTTTCTTT; CDR3aa: CASSLLQGNTEAFF
j_gene: TRBJ2-5; d_gene: TRBD2; abundance: -; v_gene: TRBV13; CDR3nt: TGTGCCAGCAGCAGAGAGGGGAGGGTCGGAGAGACCCAGTACTTC; CDR3aa: CASSREGRVGETQYF
j_gene: TRBJ2-3; d_gene: -; abundance: -; v_gene: TRBV10-3; CDR3nt: TGTGCCATCAGCTTCAGGGTAATTTCCACAGATACGCAGTATTTT; CDR3aa: CAISFRVISTDTQYF
j_gene: TRBJ2-5; d_gene: TRBD2; abundance: -; v_gene: TRBV11-3; CDR3nt: TGTGCCAGCAGCCCCTCAGGGAGGGGAGAGACCCAGTACTTC; CDR3aa: CASSPSGRGETQYF
j_gene: TRBJ2-7; d_gene: TRBD2; abundance: -; v_gene: TRBV7-2; CDR3nt: TGTGCCAGCAGCTTAGAGGGCGGGGGGCCTCTCTACGAGCAGTACTTC; CDR3aa: CASSLEGGGPLYEQYF
j_gene: TRBJ1-4; d_gene: TRBD1; abundance: few; v_gene: TRBV6-6; CDR3nt: TGTGCCAGCCTGGACAGGGGAAATGAAAAACTGTTTTTT; CDR3aa: CASLDRGNEKLFF
j_gene: TRBJ2-7; d_gene: TRBD1; abundance: -; v_gene: TRBV6-5; CDR3nt: TGTGCCAGCAGTTTGGGACAGATTTCCTACGAGCAGTACTTC; CDR3aa: CASSLGQISYEQYF
j_gene: TRBJ1-1; d_gene: TRBD1; abundance: -; v_gene: TRBV14; CDR3nt: TGTGCCAGCAGCCACATACAGGGGGCGGGCACTGAAGCTTTCTTT; CDR3aa: CASSHIQGAGTEAFF
j_gene: TRBJ2-5; d_gene: -; abundance: -; v_gene: TRBV11-2; CDR3nt: TGTGCCAGCAGCTCGACTAGGGGTTTACAAGAGACCCAGTACTTC; CDR3aa: CASSSTRGLQETQYF
j_gene: TRBJ1-1; d_gene: TRBD1; abundance: once; v_gene: TRBV5-1; CDR3nt: TGCGCCAGCAGCGTGAAGGACAGGGGTTCTGAAGCTTTCTTT; CDR3aa: CASSVKDRGSEAFF
j_gene: TRBJ1-2; d_gene: TRBD1; abundance: -; v_gene: TRBV28; CDR3nt: TGTGCCAGCAGTTCTTTACAGGGGACCTCTCACACTAACTATGGCTACACCTTC; CDR3aa: CASSSLQGTSHTNYGYTF
j_gene: TRBJ2-1; d_gene: TRBD2; abundance: -; v_gene: TRBV5-1; CDR3nt: TGCGCCAGCAGCTTGGACTTTGGCGGGGGGGCTAATGAGCAGTTCTTC; CDR3aa: CASSLDFGGGANEQFF
j_gene: TRBJ1-5; d_gene: -; abundance: -; v_gene: TRBV5-6; CDR3nt: TGTGCCAGCAGCTTTGGCAGCGCAAATCAGCCCCAGCATTTT; CDR3aa: CASSFGSANQPQHF
j_gene: TRBJ1-4; d_gene: TRBD1; abundance: -; v_gene: TRBV4-1; CDR3nt: TGCGCCAGCAGCCAATACCGGGACAGTCCCCTGGGGTTTAATGAAAAACTGTTTTTT; CDR3aa: CASSQYRDSPLGFNEKLFF
j_gene: TRBJ2-6; d_gene: -; abundance: few; v_gene: TRBV6-5; CDR3nt: TGTGCCAGCAGGAACGGAGGGATTGGGGCCAACGTCCTGACTTTC; CDR3aa: CASRNGGIGANVLTF
j_gene: TRBJ1-2; d_gene: -; abundance: once; v_gene: TRBV21-1; CDR3nt: TGTGCCAGCACCTGGCCTAGAGGGAACAGGGTGGTCCAGGGCTACACCTTC; CDR3aa: CASTWPRGNRVVQGYTF
j_gene: TRBJ2-7; d_gene: TRBD1; abundance: few; v_gene: TRBV6-6; CDR3nt: TGTGCCAGCAGTTTTCAACCAGGGGGACAGCAGTACTTC; CDR3aa: CASSFQPGGQQYF
j_gene: TRBJ1-1; d_gene: TRBD1; abundance: -; v_gene: TRBV28; CDR3nt: TGTGCCAGCAGACTCGGGACAGGGAGGAGAGAAGCTTTCTTT; CDR3aa: CASRLGTGRREAFF
j_gene: TRBJ1-5; d_gene: -; abundance: -; v_gene: TRBV28; CDR3nt: TGTGCCAGCAGTTTATTGGTAGATAGCAATCAGCCCCAGCATTTT; CDR3aa: CASSLLVDSNQPQHF
j_gene: TRBJ1-2; d_gene: -; abundance: -; v_gene: TRBV11-2; CDR3nt: TGTGCCAGCAGCTTAGGGGCAGGGGCAGGGAAAGGCTATGGCTACACCTTC; CDR3aa: CASSLGAGAGKGYGYTF
j_gene: TRBJ1-4; d_gene: -; abundance: -; v_gene: TRBV7-9; CDR3nt: TGTGCCAGCAGCTTTACGACTGTTGCCACTAATGAAAAACTGTTTTTT; CDR3aa: CASSFTTVATNEKLFF
j_gene: TRBJ2-6; d_gene: -; abundance: -; v_gene: TRBV5-6; CDR3nt: TGTGCCAGCAGCTTATGGGCTCGGGCCAACGTCCTGACTTTC; CDR3aa: CASSLWARANVLTF
j_gene: TRBJ2-2; d_gene: -; abundance: -; v_gene: TRBV2; CDR3nt: TGTGCCAGCCAGGGGAGGGGGGTGACCGGGGAGCTGTTTTTT; CDR3aa: CASQGRGVTGELFF
j_gene: TRBJ1-1; d_gene: -; abundance: -; v_gene: TRBV7-2; CDR3nt: TGTGCCAGCAGCTCTGGTCCTAAAGCTTTCTTT; CDR3aa: CASSSGPKAFF
j_gene: TRBJ1-2; d_gene: TRBD1; abundance: -; v_gene: TRBV7-3; CDR3nt: TGTGCCAGCAGCCCTACTGGACAGGGTCACTATGGCTACACCTTC; CDR3aa: CASSPTGQGHYGYTF
j_gene: TRBJ2-1; d_gene: -; abundance: -; v_gene: TRBV4-2; CDR3nt: TGTGCCAGCAGCCAAGGAAGGCGGGACAATGAGCAGTTCTTC; CDR3aa: CASSQGRRDNEQFF
j_gene: TRBJ1-3; d_gene: -; abundance: -; v_gene: TRBV7-6; CDR3nt: TGTGCCAGCAGCGGTGGAGGGGTTAGCTCTGGAAACACCATATATTTT; CDR3aa: CASSGGGVSSGNTIYF
j_gene: TRBJ2-1; d_gene: -; abundance: -; v_gene: TRBV7-6; CDR3nt: TGTGCCAGCAGCTTAGTAACAGGAGACAATGAGCAGTTCTTC; CDR3aa: CASSLVTGDNEQFF
j_gene: TRBJ2-2; d_gene: TRBD1; abundance: once; v_gene: TRBV27; CDR3nt: TGTGCCAGCAGTTCCATAACAGGGGTTCCCGGGGAGCTGTTTTTT; CDR3aa: CASSSITGVPGELFF
j_gene: TRBJ1-2; d_gene: TRBD1; abundance: -; v_gene: TRBV6-1; CDR3nt: TGTGCCAGCAGTGAGTTAGAGGGGGCAGGCTATGGCTACACCTTC; CDR3aa: CASSELEGAGYGYTF
j_gene: TRBJ1-1; d_gene: -; abundance: once; v_gene: TRBV7-9; CDR3nt: TGTGCCAGCAGTCGACAGTTGAACACTGAAGCTTTCTTT; CDR3aa: CASSRQLNTEAFF
j_gene: TRBJ1-1; d_gene: -; abundance: -; v_gene: TRBV10-1; CDR3nt: TGCGCCAGCAGTGATGGCCCACCTAACACTGAAGCTTTCTTT; CDR3aa: CASSDGPPNTEAFF
j_gene: TRBJ2-7; d_gene: TRBD1; abundance: few; v_gene: TRBV10-3; CDR3nt: TGTGCCATCAGGACAGGGGGGACCTACGAGCAGTACTTC; CDR3aa: CAIRTGGTYEQYF
j_gene: TRBJ2-3; d_gene: -; abundance: -; v_gene: TRBV2; CDR3nt: TGTGCCAGCAGTGCTTCCGGACAGACAGATACGCAGTATTTT; CDR3aa: CASSASGQTDTQYF
j_gene: TRBJ1-2; d_gene: -; abundance: -; v_gene: TRBV9; CDR3nt: TGTGCCAGCAGCGGCCGCCGGTTGGGAGGGAGAGATGGCTACACCTTC; CDR3aa: CASSGRRLGGRDGYTF
j_gene: TRBJ1-2; d_gene: -; abundance: -; v_gene: TRBV7-9; CDR3nt: TGTGCCAGCAGCTCGACAGGCGGAACCTATGGCTACACCTTC; CDR3aa: CASSSTGGTYGYTF
j_gene: TRBJ1-2; d_gene: TRBD1; abundance: -; v_gene: TRBV28; CDR3nt: TGTGCCAGCAGTTTCTCTGGGGGACAGGGCGGGGTTGGCTACACCTTC; CDR3aa: CASSFSGGQGGVGYTF
j_gene: TRBJ2-5; d_gene: -; abundance: -; v_gene: TRBV11-3; CDR3nt: TGTGCCAGCAGCTTGACTGGAGAAGAGACCCAGTACTTC; CDR3aa: CASSLTGEETQYF
j_gene: TRBJ2-3; d_gene: TRBD2; abundance: once; v_gene: TRBV6-1; CDR3nt: TGTGCCAGCAGTGAATGGGGGTTCGGGGGGGGCACAGATACGCAGTATTTT; CDR3aa: CASSEWGFGGGTDTQYF
j_gene: TRBJ2-7; d_gene: TRBD1; abundance: -; v_gene: TRBV18; CDR3nt: TGTGCCAGCTCACCCCTACGGACAGGGGTAAGTGGCGAGCAGTACTTC; CDR3aa: CASSPLRTGVSGEQYF
j_gene: TRBJ2-2; d_gene: -; abundance: -; v_gene: TRBV7-3; CDR3nt: TGTGCCAGCAGCTTCCTTGGGGGGGCCACGAACACCGGGGAGCTGTTTTTT; CDR3aa: CASSFLGGATNTGELFF
j_gene: TRBJ1-6; d_gene: -; abundance: -; v_gene: TRBV25-1; CDR3nt: TGTGCCAGCGCCCTTGGCGGGGGCAATTCACCCCTCCACTTT; CDR3aa: CASALGGGNSPLHF
j_gene: TRBJ1-4; d_gene: TRBD1; abundance: -; v_gene: TRBV19; CDR3nt: TGTGCCAGTAGTCCCGGACAGGGATGGGCTAATGAAAAACTGTTTTTT; CDR3aa: CASSPGQGWANEKLFF
j_gene: TRBJ1-1; d_gene: -; abundance: -; v_gene: TRBV15; CDR3nt: TGTGCCACCAGCAGAGTCAGGGATACTGAAGCTTTCTTT; CDR3aa: CATSRVRDTEAFF
j_gene: TRBJ1-1; d_gene: TRBD1; abundance: -; v_gene: TRBV6-1; CDR3nt: TGTGCCAGCAGTGAGGTGACAGGGGTTTACACTGAAGCTTTCTTT; CDR3aa: CASSEVTGVYTEAFF
j_gene: TRBJ1-1; d_gene: -; abundance: few; v_gene: TRBV5-1; CDR3nt: TGCGCCAGCCGCTGGAGTGGGGCGGGGGCGAGTATGAACACTGAAGCTTTCTTT; CDR3aa: CASRWSGAGASMNTEAFF
j_gene: TRBJ1-2; d_gene: TRBD1; abundance: -; v_gene: TRBV2; CDR3nt: TGTGCCAGCAGAGCTTATGGACAGGGGGTCTATGGCTACACCTTC; CDR3aa: CASRAYGQGVYGYTF
j_gene: TRBJ1-5; d_gene: -; abundance: -; v_gene: TRBV10-3; CDR3nt: TGTGCCATCAGTGGGGGGGGCCCAAATCAGCCCCAGCATTTT; CDR3aa: CAISGGGPNQPQHF
j_gene: TRBJ1-3; d_gene: -; abundance: -; v_gene: TRBV6-6; CDR3nt: TGTGCCAGCAGTTACTCGGGAGTCTCTGGAAACACCATATATTTT; CDR3aa: CASSYSGVSGNTIYF
j_gene: TRBJ1-1; d_gene: TRBD1; abundance: -; v_gene: TRBV6-5; CDR3nt: TGTGCCAGCAGTTCCGGGACAGGTGAAGCTTTCTTT; CDR3aa: CASSSGTGEAFF
j_gene: TRBJ2-3; d_gene: TRBD2; abundance: -; v_gene: TRBV7-6; CDR3nt: TGTGCCAGCAGCTTAGGGACTAGCGGGGGGTCAGATACGCAGTATTTT; CDR3aa: CASSLGTSGGSDTQYF